This section outlines one T cell receptor beta chain sequence together with its context. Its target is unknown. These data are taken from a study of OX40 agonist ivuxolimab in advanced cancers. Broader study findings: Clonal expansion in partial responders at 0.1-3.0 mg/kg ranked among the lowest. Dose levels from 0.1 to 3.0 mg/kg saw CD4+ and CD8+ blood T cells expand clonally by week 6.

The assay was immunoSEQ multiplex PCR, and TCRdb's table has in-frame clones only and misses some. The table shows about 79,000 clones, with approximately 84% occurring only once. The source of this sequence is an adult with an advanced solid tumor such as melanoma, head and neck, liver or kidney cancer. This specimen consisted of CD4+ or CD8+ T cells sorted from blood, obtained in a trial of the OX40 agonist ivuxolimab.

CDR3 DNA sequence: TGTGCCAGCAGCCCGGGACAGCTACTATCCCAGCAGTACTTC. This gives the protein CASSPGQLLSQQYF. The genes are TRBV7-3 and TRBJ2-7, with 7 positions matching TRBD1. Germline-derived CDR1 and CDR2 are SGHTA and FQGTGA. V was pared by 5 bases and J by 8 bases, with 12 bases of the junction left unmatched. CDR3 size: 14 residues. The whole variable domain, filled in from reference TRBV7-3 and TRBJ2-7, reads GAGVSQTPSNKVTEKGKYVELRCDPISGHTALYWYRQSLGQGPEFLIYFQGTGAADDSGLPNDRFFAVRPEGSVSTLKIQRTERGDSAVYLCASSPGQLLSQQYFGPGTRLTVT.